Listed here is a single T cell receptor (beta chain). The length of the CDR3 is 15 residues. Germline V lookup: CDR1 GTSNPN, CDR2 SVGIG (reference sequence). V was trimmed by 3 bases and J by 2 bases, leaving 16 bases between them. The data stem from a study of blood T cell repertoires in COVID-19. Repertoires were generated with immunoSEQ multiplex PCR, while TCRdb's copy carries only in-frame clones and drops some. Among 250,000 to 300,000 clones listed, around nine tenths were seen once. This clonotype originated in a woman aged 65 to 85 with COVID-19, enrolled during active disease. Sequenced material: peripheral blood. The chain carries TRBV30 and TRBJ1-1; no clear D. CDR3 DNA sequence: TGTGCCTGGAGCCGGGATGTGGTGATCAACACTGAAGCTTTCTTT. This encodes CAWSRDVVINTEAFF.